This entry features one T cell receptor (beta chain) sequence. The same CDR3 also results from other DNA sequences found in this sample. TCRdb's table, derived via immunoSEQ multiplex PCR, lists solely in-frame clones and lacks some. The sample holds millions of clones, just under 95% seen once. Naive-designated CD8 cells lacked CD45RO, were positively enriched for CCR7, and omitted terminally differentiated effector memory CD45RA+ cells. Each sample came from a Caucasian adult donor living in Nashville, Tennessee. This entry belongs to a study of shared clonotypes between healthy human individuals. CDR1 is MNHEY and CDR2 is SMNVEV in the germline V gene (reference sequence). The ends lost 6 bases at V and 6 bases at J; junction bases unmatched: 3. CDR3 length: 14 residues.

The receptor's source is a man aged 18 to 35 in good health. This chain links TRBV27 with TRBJ1-6; TRBD1 agrees at 9 bases. The sequenced sample was naive CD8+ T cells sorted from blood. CDR3 coding DNA: TGTGCCAGCAGCCCGACAGGGGGTAATTCACCCCTCCACTTT. Translating gives CASSPTGGNSPLHF.